One sample yielded the 2 T cell receptor beta chains listed below, sequenced in a study of tumor-infiltrating lymphocytes in primary liver carcinoma. Synthesis of TCR beta cDNA was carried out from around 540 ng total RNA with a constant-region primer. Slightly modified ARM-PCR served as the procedure for the TCR beta libraries. These libraries came from three rounds of nested multiplex PCR. For roughly 11 cycles apiece, the opening two PCR rounds ran with TRBV1-TRBV30 forward primers and a C-beta reverse primer. Using its own MiXCR run on the multiplex PCR reads, TCRdb lists one record per CDR3 protein. Of a few hundred thousand distinct CDR3 sequences listed, 58% are singletons. Blood RNA was derived from unsorted whole blood, and germline DNA was extracted too. The sequenced sample was peripheral blood. The source is a woman aged 25 to 39 with primary liver carcinoma and hepatitis B virus infection.

The chain uses TRBV13 and TRBJ2-1; D is uncertain. CDR3 length: 12 amino acids. Trimming pared 5 bases from V and 8 bases from J, leaving 10 bases between. Germline V gene lookup returns CDR1 PRHDT and CDR2 FYEKMQ (reference sequence). The CDR3 protein is CASSIIIDEQFF. DNA for the CDR3: TGTGCCAGCAGCATAATAATCGATGAGCAGTTCTTC.

Concerning this clonotype itself: The junction departs from germline at one end; a sequencing error may be responsible. The chain recombines TRBV11-1 with TRBJ2-7, with a weak D call TRBD2 (5 bases). Germline V lookup: CDR1 SGHAT, CDR2 FQDESV (reference sequence). The CDR3 spans 11 residues. The chain's CDR3 is CASSFDYKQYF. The DNA for the CDR3 is TGTGCTAGCAGCTTCGACTACAAGCAGTACTTC.